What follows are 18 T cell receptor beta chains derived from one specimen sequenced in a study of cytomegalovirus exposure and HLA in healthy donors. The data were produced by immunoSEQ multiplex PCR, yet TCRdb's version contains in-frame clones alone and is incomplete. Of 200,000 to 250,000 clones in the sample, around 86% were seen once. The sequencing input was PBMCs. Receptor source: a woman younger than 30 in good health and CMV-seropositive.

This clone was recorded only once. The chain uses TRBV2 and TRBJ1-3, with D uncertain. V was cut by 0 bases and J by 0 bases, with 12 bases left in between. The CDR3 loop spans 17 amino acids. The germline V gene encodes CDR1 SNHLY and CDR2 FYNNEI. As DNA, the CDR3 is TGTGCCAGCAGTGAAGCGCCGGTAAAGATCTCTGGAAACACCATATATTTT. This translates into CASSEAPVKISGNTIYF. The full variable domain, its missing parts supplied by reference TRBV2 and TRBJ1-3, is EPEVTQTPSHQVTQMGQEVILRCVPISNHLYFYWYRQILGQKVEFLVSFYNNEISEKSEIFDDQFSVERPDGSNFTLKIRSTKLEDSAMYFCASSEAPVKISGNTIYFGEGSWLTVV.

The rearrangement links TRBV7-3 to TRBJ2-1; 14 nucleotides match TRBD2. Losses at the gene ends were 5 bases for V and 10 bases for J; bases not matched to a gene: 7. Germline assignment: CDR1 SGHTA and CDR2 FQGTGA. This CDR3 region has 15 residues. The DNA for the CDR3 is TGTGCCAGCAGCCCTGGGACTAGCGGGAGTTGGGAGCAGTTCTTC. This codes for CASSPGTSGSWEQFF.

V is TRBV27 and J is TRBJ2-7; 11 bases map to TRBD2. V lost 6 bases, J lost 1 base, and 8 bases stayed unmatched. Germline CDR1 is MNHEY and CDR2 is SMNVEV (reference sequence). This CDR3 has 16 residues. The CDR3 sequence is CASRRAGTSGSYEQYF. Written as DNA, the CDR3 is TGTGCCAGCAGAAGGGCGGGGACTAGCGGATCCTACGAGCAGTACTTC.

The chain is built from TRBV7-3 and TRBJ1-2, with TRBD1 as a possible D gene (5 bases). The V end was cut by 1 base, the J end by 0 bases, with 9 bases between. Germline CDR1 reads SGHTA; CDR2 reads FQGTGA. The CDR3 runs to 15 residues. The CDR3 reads CASSLIRAANYGYTF. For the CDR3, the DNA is TGTGCCAGCAGCTTAATCAGGGCAGCTAACTATGGCTACACCTTC.

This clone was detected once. This chain's CDR3 is CASSDSTGTVDTQYF. Written as DNA, the CDR3 is TGCGCCAGCAGCGATTCAACCGGGACAGTAGATACGCAGTATTTT. The gene calls are TRBV10-1 and TRBJ2-3, with TRBD1 identical over 7 bases. This CDR3 contains 15 residues. Germline loops: CDR1 WNHNN, CDR2 SYGVQD (reference sequence). Trimming removed 6 bases from V and 5 bases from J; junction bases left unmatched: 11.

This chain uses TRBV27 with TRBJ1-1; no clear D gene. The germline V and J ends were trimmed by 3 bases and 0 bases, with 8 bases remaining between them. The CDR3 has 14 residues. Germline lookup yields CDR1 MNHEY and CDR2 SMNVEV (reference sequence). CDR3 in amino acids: CASSFTAMNTEAFF. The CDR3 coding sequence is TGTGCCAGCAGTTTTACAGCCATGAACACTGAAGCTTTCTTT.

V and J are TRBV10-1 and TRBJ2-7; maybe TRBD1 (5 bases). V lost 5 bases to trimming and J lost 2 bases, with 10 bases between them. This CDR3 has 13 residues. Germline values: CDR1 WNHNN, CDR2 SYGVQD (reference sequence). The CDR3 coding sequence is TGCGCCAGCAGTTCACACAGGACCTACGAGCAGTACTTC. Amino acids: CASSSHRTYEQYF.

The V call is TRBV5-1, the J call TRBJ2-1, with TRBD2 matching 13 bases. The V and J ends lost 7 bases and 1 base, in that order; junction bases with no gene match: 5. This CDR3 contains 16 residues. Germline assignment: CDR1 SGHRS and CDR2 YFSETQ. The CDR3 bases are TGCGCCAGCCGACCGACTAGCGGGGGGTCCTACAATGAGCAGTTCTTC. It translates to CASRPTSGGSYNEQFF.

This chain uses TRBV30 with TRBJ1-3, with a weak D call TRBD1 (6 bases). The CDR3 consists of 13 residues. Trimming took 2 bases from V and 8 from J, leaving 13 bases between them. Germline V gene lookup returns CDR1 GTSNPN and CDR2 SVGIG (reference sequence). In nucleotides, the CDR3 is TGTGCCTGGAGTAGAAAGGGGGAAGACACCATATATTTT. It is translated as CAWSRKGEDTIYF.

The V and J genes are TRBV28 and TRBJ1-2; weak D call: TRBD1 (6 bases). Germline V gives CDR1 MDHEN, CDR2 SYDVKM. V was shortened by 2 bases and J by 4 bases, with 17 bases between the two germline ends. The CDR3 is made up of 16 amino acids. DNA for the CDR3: TGTGCCAGCAGTTTAGTAGGAGCCACAGGGTCCTATGGCTACACCTTC. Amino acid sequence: CASSLVGATGSYGYTF.

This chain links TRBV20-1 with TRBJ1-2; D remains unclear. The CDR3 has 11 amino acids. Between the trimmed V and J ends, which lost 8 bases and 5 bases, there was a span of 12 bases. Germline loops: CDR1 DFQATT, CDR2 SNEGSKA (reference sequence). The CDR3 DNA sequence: TGCAGTACATACCGGGATTATGGCTACACCTTC. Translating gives CSTYRDYGYTF.

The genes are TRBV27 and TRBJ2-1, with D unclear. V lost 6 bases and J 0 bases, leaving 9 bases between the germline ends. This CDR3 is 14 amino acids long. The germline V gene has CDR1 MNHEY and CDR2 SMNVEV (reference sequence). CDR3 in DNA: TGTGCCAGCAGCCCTTTCTTCTCCTACAATGAGCAGTTCTTC. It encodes CASSPFFSYNEQFF.

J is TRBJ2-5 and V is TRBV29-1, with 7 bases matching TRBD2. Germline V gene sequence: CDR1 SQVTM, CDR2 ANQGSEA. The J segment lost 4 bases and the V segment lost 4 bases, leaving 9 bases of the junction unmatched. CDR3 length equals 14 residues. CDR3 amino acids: CSVALRLAGETQYF. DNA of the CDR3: TGCAGCGTTGCCCTCCGACTAGCCGGAGAGACCCAGTACTTC.

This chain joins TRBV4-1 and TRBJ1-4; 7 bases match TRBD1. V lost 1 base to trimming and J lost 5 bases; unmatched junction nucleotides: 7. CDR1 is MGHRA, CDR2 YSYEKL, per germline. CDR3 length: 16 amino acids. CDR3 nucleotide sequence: TGCGCCAGCAGCCAAGTCTCGACAGGGTCAAATGAAAAACTGTTTTTT. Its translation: CASSQVSTGSNEKLFF.

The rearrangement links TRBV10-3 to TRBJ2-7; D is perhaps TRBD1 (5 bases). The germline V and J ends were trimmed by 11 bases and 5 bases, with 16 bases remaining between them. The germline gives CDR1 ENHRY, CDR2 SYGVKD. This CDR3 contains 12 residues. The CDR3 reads CAVSTGAHEQYF. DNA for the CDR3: TGTGCCGTCTCAACAGGTGCCCACGAGCAGTACTTC.

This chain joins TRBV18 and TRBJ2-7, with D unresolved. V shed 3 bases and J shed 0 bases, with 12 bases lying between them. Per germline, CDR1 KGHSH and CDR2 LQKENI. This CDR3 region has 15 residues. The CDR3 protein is CASSPPEHLSYEQYF. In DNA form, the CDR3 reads TGTGCCAGCTCACCCCCTGAACACCTCTCCTACGAGCAGTACTTC.

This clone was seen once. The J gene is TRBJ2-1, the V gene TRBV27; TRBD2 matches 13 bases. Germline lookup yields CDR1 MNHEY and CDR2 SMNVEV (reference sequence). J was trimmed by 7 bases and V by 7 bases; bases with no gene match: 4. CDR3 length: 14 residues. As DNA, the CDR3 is TGTGCCAGCACAGGACTAGCGGGAGATAATGAGCAGTTCTTC. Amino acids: CASTGLAGDNEQFF.

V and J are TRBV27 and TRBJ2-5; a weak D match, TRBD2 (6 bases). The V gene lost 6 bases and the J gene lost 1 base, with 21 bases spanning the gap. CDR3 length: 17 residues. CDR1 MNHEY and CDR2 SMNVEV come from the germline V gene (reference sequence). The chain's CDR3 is CASSPSDGAGTQETQYF. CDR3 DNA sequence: TGTGCCAGCAGCCCATCTGACGGGGCGGGAACCCAAGAGACCCAGTACTTC.